In this sample, the clone carrying this TCR beta chain turned up once. The data were taken from a study of OX40 agonist ivuxolimab in advanced cancers. Some clones are missing from TCRdb's copy, which holds only in-frame ones; the method was immunoSEQ multiplex PCR. The table records tens of thousands of clones, approximately 83% of them present only once. The sequence derives from an adult with an advanced solid tumor such as melanoma, head and neck, liver or kidney cancer. The source was CD4+ or CD8+ T cells sorted from blood, collected in a trial of the OX40 agonist ivuxolimab.

The CDR3 bases are TGTGCCAGCAGCTTGGCCGGCCAGGGGTACGAGACCCAGTACTTC. This gives the protein CASSLAGQGYETQYF. V usage is TRBV5-6 and J usage is TRBJ2-5; a possible D gene is TRBD1 (6 bases). Trimming stripped 0 bases from V and 5 bases from J, with 14 bases between. CDR1 is SGHDT and CDR2 is YYEEEE in the germline V gene. The CDR3 length is 15 residues.